This paragraph covers one T cell receptor beta chain sequence. The antigen is unknown. V lost 0 bases, J lost 1 base, and 11 bases lay in between. The CDR3 sequence is 16 residues long. Germline CDR1 and CDR2: SGHRS and YFSETQ. With 60 Vbeta and 13 Jbeta primers, the PCR was carried out. Profiled with immunoSEQ multiplex PCR; TCRdb holds only in-frame clones, not every one. The data contain roughly 100,000 clones, 60% to 80% of them singletons. This entry is derived from a study of cytomegalovirus exposure and HLA in healthy donors. Points from the study as a whole: Researchers reported in a later analysis that common viral pathogens appeared linked to several top clusters.

The rearrangement links TRBV5-1 to TRBJ2-1, with a weak D call TRBD2 (6 bases). Sequences were obtained from PBMCs. The TCR was taken from a man aged 50 or older in good health and CMV-seropositive. This chain's CDR3 is CASSLALARSYNEQFF. CDR3 in DNA: TGCGCCAGCAGCTTGGCCCTAGCGAGGTCCTACAATGAGCAGTTCTTC.